This is a list of T cell receptor beta chains from one sample in a study of shared clonotypes between healthy human individuals. Data came from immunoSEQ multiplex PCR; TCRdb stores just in-frame clones and leaves some out. The sample contains around 580,000 clones, about 98% of which appear only once. Sequencing used naive CD8+ T cells sorted from blood. Receptors originate from a young man in good health. Both conserved end residues are part of each CDR3. D genes are given only for firm matches.

D gene: NA
V gene: TRBV5-1
CDR3 protein: CASSLGPTPGELFF

D gene: TRBD1
V gene: TRBV18
CDR3 protein: CASSPGQVSNQPQHF

D gene: NA
V gene: TRBV11-3
CDR3 protein: CASSLARNTGELFF

D gene: TRBD2
V gene: TRBV29-1
CDR3 protein: CSGGGNEQFF

D gene: TRBD2
V gene: TRBV7-9
CDR3 protein: CASSPRAGGLAKNIQYF

D gene: NA
V gene: TRBV2
CDR3 protein: CASGTPQFF

D gene: NA
V gene: TRBV27
CDR3 protein: CASSNSNSNQPQHF

D gene: NA
V gene: TRBV27
CDR3 protein: CASSLFSGYGYTF

D gene: NA
V gene: TRBV7-6
CDR3 protein: CASSLQGGELFF

D gene: NA
V gene: TRBV9
CDR3 protein: CASSANRGSSYNEQFF

D gene: NA
V gene: TRBV7-8
CDR3 protein: CASSLAGAVWLGNTIYF

D gene: NA
V gene: TRBV4-3
CDR3 protein: CASSQDETDTQYF

D gene: NA
V gene: TRBV4-2
CDR3 protein: CASSRSLPIQGTGGYEQYF

D gene: NA
V gene: TRBV28
CDR3 protein: CASSTSQGGMNTEAFF

D gene: NA
V gene: TRBV27
CDR3 protein: CASSRAGTWEGYTF